Following are 26 T cell receptor beta chains from one sample sequenced in a study of shared clonotypes between healthy human individuals. Method: immunoSEQ multiplex PCR; TCRdb's copy keeps in-frame clones and lacks some. The sample has roughly 2.5 million clones, around 90% seen once. Material for sequencing was naive CD4+ T cells sorted from blood. Subset indicated: CD45RA+ positively selected. The receptor source for this set is a man aged 18 to 35 in good health.

The J gene is TRBJ1-5, the V gene TRBV4-1; 8 bases map to TRBD1. J lost 6 bases, V lost 1 base, and 5 bases had no gene match. This CDR3 has 15 amino acids. CDR1 is MGHRA and CDR2 is YSYEKL in the germline V gene. For the CDR3, the DNA is TGCGCCAGCAGCCAAGCTGGACAGGGAGGTCAGCCCCAGCATTTT. Residues: CASSQAGQGGQPQHF.

The gene calls are TRBV10-1 and TRBJ2-7; D gene ambiguous. CDR3 length: 13 residues. The germline V gene has CDR1 WNHNN and CDR2 SYGVQD (reference sequence). V was clipped by 8 bases and J by 0 bases, with 11 bases between them. CDR3: CASGPGPSYEQYF. The DNA for the CDR3 is TGCGCCAGCGGCCCCGGGCCCTCCTACGAGCAGTACTTC.

J is TRBJ2-1 and V is TRBV6-5; D gene ambiguous. CDR3 length equals 15 residues. Germline V lookup: CDR1 MNHEY, CDR2 SVGAGI. The V end was cut by 2 bases, the J end by 2 bases, with 10 bases between. In nucleotides, the CDR3 is TGTGCCAGCAGTTACGATCCTGGCACCTACAATGAGCAGTTCTTC. Its protein is CASSYDPGTYNEQFF.

As regards this clone: The same CDR3 arises from other DNA sequences in this sample as well. This sequence joins TRBV18 and TRBJ2-1; 7 bases are a match to TRBD1. CDR3 length: 13 residues. The V gene's germline CDR1 is KGHSH and CDR2 LQKENI. V was clipped by 3 bases and J by 5 bases; unmatched bases: 1. CDR3 amino acids: CASSPGTDNEQFF. CDR3 sequence (DNA): TGTGCCAGCTCACCTGGGACAGACAATGAGCAGTTCTTC.

This chain uses TRBV6-5 with TRBJ1-6; the D gene is possibly TRBD1 (5 bases). CDR1 is MNHEY, CDR2 SVGAGI, per germline. V was pared by 2 bases and J by 4 bases, with 9 bases between. This CDR3 comprises 15 residues. The CDR3 is CASSYRGPYNSPLHF. The CDR3 nucleotides read TGTGCCAGCAGTTACAGGGGCCCTTATAATTCACCCCTCCACTTT.

This sequence joins TRBV30 and TRBJ1-3; D is possibly TRBD1 (5 bases). Per the germline V gene, CDR1 is GTSNPN and CDR2 is SVGIG (reference sequence). Trimming shortened V by 2 bases and J by 0 bases, and 14 bases separated the two germline ends. The CDR3 spans 16 residues. The CDR3 sequence: CAWSSSGGSSGNTIYF. The CDR3 DNA is TGTGCCTGGAGTTCCTCGGGGGGATCCTCTGGAAACACCATATATTTT.

To note about this clone: At one boundary the junction diverges from the germline segment, which might be a read error. The chain combines TRBV7-7 with TRBJ2-2, with no clear D. Per the germline V gene, CDR1 is SSHAT and CDR2 is FNYEAQ (reference sequence). This CDR3 is built from 13 residues. This CDR3 reads CASSSRRAGELFF. The CDR3 nucleotides are TGTGCTAGCAGCTCACGTAGGGCCGGGGAGCTGTTTTTT. The full variable domain, completed using reference TRBV7-7 and TRBJ2-2, is GAGVSQSPRYKVTKRGQDVTLRCDPISSHATLYWYQQALGQGPEFLTYFNYEAQPDKSGLPSDRFSAERPEGSISTLTIQRTEQRDSAMYRCASSSRRAGELFFGEGSRLTVL.

This clone was detected once. The same CDR3 arises from other DNA sequences in this sample as well. The chain employs TRBV5-1 and TRBJ2-1; no firm D call. The germline gives CDR1 SGHRS, CDR2 YFSETQ. This CDR3 spans 13 amino acids. With 4 bases removed from V and 4 bases from J, the gap between germline ends came to 9 bases. CDR3 DNA: TGCGCCAGCAGCCTGGAGAATTACAATGAGCAGTTCTTC. Translating it yields CASSLENYNEQFF.

A single count supports this clone. The chain is built from TRBV28 and TRBJ2-3, with D hard to call. The CDR3 has 16 amino acids. Germline lookup yields CDR1 MDHEN and CDR2 SYDVKM. The V end was cut by 4 bases, the J end by 1 base, with 15 bases between. The CDR3: CASSSHTSVRTDTQYF. Here the CDR3 DNA reads TGTGCCAGCAGTTCTCATACATCGGTCCGCACAGATACGCAGTATTTT.

This clone was detected once. The V call is TRBV30, the J call TRBJ2-6, with D uncertain. CDR1 and CDR2 (germline): GTSNPN, SVGIG (reference sequence). With 0 bases removed from V and 0 bases from J, the gap between germline ends came to 6 bases. The CDR3 covers 15 residues. The CDR3 is CAWSVLDSGANVLTF. DNA of the CDR3: TGTGCCTGGAGTGTTCTAGACTCTGGGGCCAACGTCCTGACTTTC.

The chain joins TRBV7-9 to TRBJ1-5; D possibly corresponds to TRBD1 (5 bases). Germline V gives CDR1 SEHNR, CDR2 FQNEAQ (reference sequence). The CDR3 extends over 14 amino acids. With 5 bases removed from V and 1 base from J, the gap between germline ends came to 9 bases. CDR3 in amino acids: CASSPAGSNQPQHF. The CDR3 DNA is TGTGCCAGCAGCCCCGCAGGGAGCAATCAGCCCCAGCATTTT.

V is TRBV5-1 and J is TRBJ2-3, with 7 nucleotides matching TRBD1. The ends lost 7 bases at V and 4 bases at J; junction bases unmatched: 9. Per germline, CDR1 SGHRS and CDR2 YFSETQ. The CDR3 extends over 14 amino acids. The CDR3 bases are TGCGCCAGCCGTGAGAGGGGGCGCCCAGATACGCAGTATTTT. It codes for CASRERGRPDTQYF.

The chain links TRBV30 to TRBJ1-2; D perhaps matches TRBD1 (6 bases). Trimming took off 7 bases at V and 2 bases at J, with 11 bases between the two ends. CDR1 is GTSNPN, CDR2 SVGIG, per germline (reference sequence). The CDR3 totals 12 residues. CDR3 nucleotide sequence: TGTGCCTCCACCAGGGGAAACTATGGCTACACCTTC. Translated, it gives CASTRGNYGYTF.

The gene calls are TRBV11-2 and TRBJ2-5; the D gene is possibly TRBD2 (5 bases). V lost 3 bases and J lost 7, with 12 bases in between. Germline-derived CDR1 and CDR2 are SGHAT and FQNNGV. This CDR3 comprises 13 residues. In DNA form, the CDR3 reads TGTGCCAGCAGCTTGACGACCGAGGGGACCCAGTACTTC. It yields the protein CASSLTTEGTQYF.

This chain joins TRBV19 and TRBJ1-2, with D perhaps matching TRBD1 (5 bases). Germline assignment: CDR1 LNHDA and CDR2 SQIVND (reference sequence). Trimming took off 7 bases at V and 8 bases at J, with 17 bases between the two ends. The CDR3 length is 13 residues. CDR3 amino acids: CASTVWGTEGYTF. The CDR3 DNA reads TGTGCCAGTACCGTATGGGGGACGGAGGGCTACACCTTC.

The chain is built from TRBV7-2 and TRBJ1-5, with D hard to call. CDR1 SGHTA and CDR2 FQGNSA come from the germline V gene. V was clipped by 3 bases and J by 0 bases, with 9 bases between them. This CDR3 region has 15 residues. CDR3 sequence (DNA): TGTGCCAGCAGCTTCTCAACACTTAGCAATCAGCCCCAGCATTTT. Its translation is CASSFSTLSNQPQHF. The full variable domain, with the rest looked up from reference TRBV7-2 and TRBJ1-5, is GAGVSQSPSNKVTEKGKDVELRCDPISGHTALYWYRQSLGQGLEFLIYFQGNSAPDKSGLPSDRFSAERTGGSVSTLTIQRTQQEDSAVYLCASSFSTLSNQPQHFGDGTRLSIL.

About this clone: The same CDR3 is also encoded by other DNA sequences in this sample. V is TRBV11-3 and J is TRBJ2-3; no firm D call. V lost 5 bases and J lost 0, with 3 bases in between. Germline V gives CDR1 SGHNT, CDR2 YENEEA. This CDR3 is built from 12 residues. The CDR3 here is CASSTSTDTQYF. The CDR3 nucleotides read TGTGCCAGCAGCACCAGCACAGATACGCAGTATTTT.

The rearrangement uses TRBV5-1 and TRBJ2-3, with D possibly being TRBD2 (6 bases). V lost 4 bases and J 0 bases, leaving 21 bases between the germline ends. CDR1 is SGHRS and CDR2 is YFSETQ in the germline V gene. The CDR3 spans 18 residues. CDR3 coding DNA: TGCGCCAGCAGCCCAGCAACGCGGGACGCGGCAAGCACAGATACGCAGTATTTT. As protein: CASSPATRDAASTDTQYF.

With respect to this clone: Different DNA sequences within this sample yield the same CDR3. The rearrangement joins TRBV9 to TRBJ2-2; D is unclear. The CDR3 contains 16 residues. V was pared by 0 bases and J by 0 bases, with 9 bases between. CDR1 is SGDLS, CDR2 YYNGEE, per germline. The CDR3: CASSVGAAPNTGELFF. The CDR3 DNA reads as TGTGCCAGCAGCGTAGGGGCAGCTCCGAACACCGGGGAGCTGTTTTTT.

As regards this clone: Within the sample, other DNA sequences also encode this same CDR3. This chain uses TRBV7-9 with TRBJ1-1, with unresolved D. CDR3 length equals 11 residues. Trimming pared 0 bases from V and 5 bases from J, leaving 1 base between. Germline V lookup: CDR1 SEHNR, CDR2 FQNEAQ (reference sequence). In DNA form, the CDR3 reads TGTGCCAGCAGCTTAGCTACTGAAGCTTTCTTT. It is translated as CASSLATEAFF.

The V gene is TRBV11-3, the J gene TRBJ2-5; TRBD2 aligns across 11 bases. From germline, CDR1 is SGHNT and CDR2 YENEEA. V was pared by 5 bases and J by 2 bases, with 4 bases of the junction left unmatched. This CDR3 contains 15 residues. The CDR3 reads CASSKGLAAQETQYF. The DNA for the CDR3 is TGTGCCAGCAGCAAGGGACTAGCGGCGCAAGAGACCCAGTACTTC.

The chain employs TRBV28 and TRBJ1-4; perhaps TRBD1 as D (5 bases). Trimming removed 4 bases at V and 4 bases at J, with 22 bases between. Per the germline V gene, CDR1 is MDHEN and CDR2 is SYDVKM. The CDR3 sequence is 18 residues long. The CDR3 loop is CASSSLIPGGALNEKLFF. In nucleotides, the CDR3 is TGTGCCAGCAGTTCACTCATCCCAGGAGGGGCCCTTAATGAAAAACTGTTTTTT.

The V call is TRBV5-1, the J call TRBJ2-3, with TRBD2 matching over 7 bases. Looked up from germline, CDR1 is SGHRS and CDR2 is YFSETQ. The ends lost 4 bases at V and 2 bases at J; junction bases unmatched: 7. The CDR3 runs 15 residues. The CDR3 is CASSTSGTYTDTQYF. The CDR3 region has the DNA TGCGCCAGCAGCACCAGCGGGACCTACACAGATACGCAGTATTTT.

The V gene is TRBV28, the J gene TRBJ2-7; TRBD2 matches 12 bases. The V segment lost 2 bases and the J segment 6 bases; nucleotides outside the gene matches: 5. The CDR3 runs to 15 residues. Germline CDR1 is MDHEN and CDR2 is SYDVKM. The CDR3 loop is CASSLGLAGNLEQYF. The CDR3, as DNA: TGTGCCAGCAGTTTAGGACTAGCGGGGAACCTCGAGCAGTACTTC.

The V call is TRBV5-1, the J call TRBJ2-1, with D perhaps TRBD2 (7 bases). Germline-derived CDR1 and CDR2 are SGHRS and YFSETQ. V was trimmed by 7 bases and J by 7 bases, leaving 18 bases between them. The CDR3 totals 14 residues. The CDR3 DNA follows: TGCGCCAGCGCTAGTAGTGGGGGGGCAAATGAGCAGTTCTTC. Its translation: CASASSGGANEQFF. The full variable domain, with the rest looked up from reference TRBV5-1 and TRBJ2-1, is KAGVTQTPRYLIKTRGQQVTLSCSPISGHRSVSWYQQTPGQGLQFLFEYFSETQRNKGNFPGRFSGRQFSNSRSEMNVSTLELGDSALYLCASASSGGANEQFFGPGTRLTVL.

The rearrangement links TRBV2 to TRBJ1-1; possibly TRBD1 for D (5 bases). The CDR3 is 12 residues long. V was trimmed by 5 bases and J by 10 bases, leaving 14 bases between them. Germline-derived CDR1 and CDR2 are SNHLY and FYNNEI. The CDR3, as DNA: TGTGCCAGCAGTTCAGGGACCCCTTTAGCTTTCTTT. Protein sequence: CASSSGTPLAFF.